This T cell receptor beta chain was recovered during a study of cytomegalovirus exposure and HLA in healthy donors. Study overall: Earlier, 100 million to 130 million unique TCR beta sequences were recovered from around 190 million T cells by an analysis. Overall study results and limits: Later work associated 17,000 or so TCR beta sequences with HLA alleles at 0.05 false discovery rate. It has been reported that TCR beta sequences accurately predicted the HLA-A and HLA-B alleles of most subjects.

Details on this clone: Its antigen remains unidentified.

Researchers ran the PCR with 60 Vbeta and 13 Jbeta primers. Profiled with immunoSEQ multiplex PCR; TCRdb holds only in-frame clones, not every one. Its clone listing holds around 52,000 clones. With 5 bases clipped from V and 5 bases from J, the junction kept 12 bases outside the gene matches. The germline CDR1 and CDR2 sequences are LNHDA and SQIVND (reference sequence). The CDR3 covers 17 residues. The sample taken for sequencing was PBMCs. The sequence was obtained from a woman aged 45-59 years in good health and CMV-seropositive. This chain links TRBV19 with TRBJ2-3; TRBD2 matches 11 bases. CDR3 nucleotides: TGTGCCAGTAGTCCTCTACTAGCGGGAGATCGTGTAGATACGCAGTATTTT. Translating gives CASSPLLAGDRVDTQYF.